Shown below are 2 T cell receptor beta chains from a single sample sequenced in a study of T cell responses to AZD1222 COVID-19 vaccine. Sequencing used immunoSEQ multiplex PCR; TCRdb keeps in-frame clones, though not all of them. Of some 96,000 clones in the sample, 70% to 90% are singletons; the top ten hold around 3%. The source material was peripheral blood, sampled on day 0 of AZD1222 vaccination. These receptors were taken from an adult in good health.

The chain combines TRBV5-1 with TRBJ2-3; D not certain. The V gene's germline CDR1 is SGHRS and CDR2 YFSETQ. There are 12 residues in the CDR3. V was cut by 4 bases and J by 3 bases, with 6 bases left in between. The CDR3 spells CASSALTDTQYF. The CDR3 region has the DNA TGCGCCAGCAGCGCCCTTACAGATACGCAGTATTTT. Filled out from reference TRBV5-1 and TRBJ2-3, the complete variable domain reads KAGVTQTPRYLIKTRGQQVTLSCSPISGHRSVSWYQQTPGQGLQFLFEYFSETQRNKGNFPGRFSGRQFSNSRSEMNVSTLELGDSALYLCASSALTDTQYFGPGTRLTVL.

This clone was counted many times. V gene TRBV30 combines with J gene TRBJ1-2, with 7 bases identical to TRBD1. V trimming: 0 bases; J trimming: 3 bases; junction bases outside the gene matches: 7. CDR1 is GTSNPN, CDR2 SVGIG, per germline (reference sequence). The CDR3 length is 15 residues. Here the CDR3 reads CAWSVGTVGHYGYTF. CDR3 coding DNA: TGTGCCTGGAGTGTAGGGACAGTTGGGCACTATGGCTACACCTTC.